This is a list of T cell receptor beta chains from one sample in a study of T cells in Graves' hyperthyroidism and ophthalmopathy. Each CDR3 protein gets one entry after TCRdb re-called the multiplex PCR reads with MiXCR. The sample shows about 500,000 distinct CDR3 sequences, approximately 16% of them seen only once. The source material was blood. These receptors were obtained from a woman aged 25 to 45 with Graves' ophthalmopathy. CDR3s include the opening cysteine and the closing phenylalanine or tryptophan. D genes are given only for firm matches. Size is omitted from some rows. Given values are once, few, many or a class for expanded clones.

>TRBJ1-2|TRBV6-1|NA|TRBD1
TGTGCCAGCCCGGGACAGGGGAACTCTAACTATGGCTACACCTTC
CASPGQGNSNYGYTF
>TRBJ1-1|TRBV7-9|few|NA
TGTGCCAGCAGCTTAGGGGGCGGACGGATCGCTGAAGCTTTCTTT
CASSLGGGRIAEAFF
>TRBJ2-7|TRBV6-2/TRBV6-3|many|TRBD2
TGTGCCAGCAGTGCACGACTAGCGGGACTTCACGAGCAGTACTTC
CASSARLAGLHEQYF
>TRBJ2-2|TRBV20-1|many|NA
TGCAGTGCGAAAAGCGGGTCGAACACCGGGGAGCTGTTTTTT
CSAKSGSNTGELFF
>TRBJ2-7|TRBV20-1|many|NA
TGCAGTGCTAGAGATCCGACTACCTATACCTACGAGCAGTACTTC
CSARDPTTYTYEQYF
>TRBJ2-7|TRBV7-2|many|TRBD1
TGTGCCAGCAGCTTAGTTGAGACAGGGATGTGGGAGCAGTACTTC
CASSLVETGMWEQYF
>TRBJ2-3|TRBV9|NA|TRBD1
TGTGCCAGCAGCGTTGGACAGGGATACAACACAGATACGCAGTATTTT
CASSVGQGYNTDTQYF
>TRBJ1-2|TRBV12-3/TRBV12-4|NA|NA
TGTGCCACAGCGAACCGGGACGGACATGGCTACACCTTC
CATANRDGHGYTF
>TRBJ2-7|TRBV20-1|few|NA
TGCAGTGCTAGAGATGTAAAGGATCCCGGATATGAGCAGTACTTC
CSARDVKDPGYEQYF
>TRBJ2-5|TRBV30|many|TRBD1
TGTGCCTGGGCGGACAGGGGCGAGACCCAGTACTTC
CAWADRGETQYF
>TRBJ2-2|TRBV4-1|few|TRBD1
TGCGCCAGCAGCCTCAAGATAATAACGGGACAGGGGAAGACCGGGGAGCTGTTTTTT
CASSLKIITGQGKTGELFF
>TRBJ2-7|TRBV28|many|TRBD2
TGTGCCAGCAGTTACCCGGGACTAGCGTCCAGCTCCTACGAGCAGTACTTC
CASSYPGLASSSYEQYF
>TRBJ2-2|TRBV7-8|NA|TRBD2
TGTGCCAGCAGCCTAGCGGGAGCGGGGGGGACTTACACCGGGGAGCTGTTTTTT
CASSLAGAGGTYTGELFF
>TRBJ2-1|TRBV20-1|many|TRBD2
TGCAGTGCTGTAGCGGGAGGTCGGGGCAATGAGCAGTTCTTC
CSAVAGGRGNEQFF